This record concerns one T cell receptor beta chain sequence. The record originates from a study of T cell responses to AZD1222 COVID-19 vaccine. Sequencing was performed with immunoSEQ multiplex PCR; in TCRdb, only in-frame clones are kept and a portion is missing. The repertoire holds under 150,000 clones, with around 90% as singletons. V lost 0 bases to trimming and J lost 8 bases, with 13 bases between them. The CDR3 totals 14 residues. Germline CDR1 is SGHTA and CDR2 is FQGNSA. This TCR was recovered from an adult who received the AZD1222 COVID-19 vaccine. The chain links TRBV7-2 to TRBJ1-2, with D possibly TRBD1 on 5 matching bases. The sequencing here drew on peripheral blood, taken 28 days after the second AZD1222 dose. The CDR3 DNA follows: TGTGCCAGCAGCTTAGCAGCCGGGACGTACGGCTACACCTTC. Amino acids: CASSLAAGTYGYTF.